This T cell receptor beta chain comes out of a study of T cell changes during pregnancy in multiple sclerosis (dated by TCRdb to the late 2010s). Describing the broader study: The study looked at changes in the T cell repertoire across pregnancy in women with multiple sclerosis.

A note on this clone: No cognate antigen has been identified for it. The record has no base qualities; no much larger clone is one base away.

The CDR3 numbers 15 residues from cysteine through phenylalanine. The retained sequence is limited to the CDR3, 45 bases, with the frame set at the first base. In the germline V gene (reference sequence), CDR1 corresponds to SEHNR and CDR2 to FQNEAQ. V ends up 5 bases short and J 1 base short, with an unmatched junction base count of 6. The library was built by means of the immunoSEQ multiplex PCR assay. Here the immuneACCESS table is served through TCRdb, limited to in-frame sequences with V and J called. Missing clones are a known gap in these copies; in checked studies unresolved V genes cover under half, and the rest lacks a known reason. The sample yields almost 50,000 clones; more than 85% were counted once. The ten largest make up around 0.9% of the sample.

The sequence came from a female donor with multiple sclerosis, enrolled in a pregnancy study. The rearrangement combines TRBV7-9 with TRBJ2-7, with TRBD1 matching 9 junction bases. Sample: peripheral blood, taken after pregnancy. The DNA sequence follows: TGTGCCAGCAGCGAAGGACAGGGGCATTCCTACGAGCAGTACTTC. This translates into CASSEGQGHSYEQYF.